The 20 T cell receptor beta chains presented below share a single source sample, sequenced in a study of shared clonotypes between healthy human individuals. Assay used: immunoSEQ multiplex PCR; TCRdb lists only in-frame clones, some missing. The data contain some 1.1 million clones, 60% to 80% of them seen just once; the ten biggest clones take up roughly 0.82%. Sequencing was done on a sample of memory CD4+ T cells from PBMCs. Subset denoted: CD45RA-negative fraction. The source of these receptors is a man aged 18-30 years in good health. Some clones in this sample may be carry-over from other donors' samples.

J is TRBJ2-7 and V is TRBV6-6; maybe TRBD1 (7 bases). The CDR3 spans 15 residues. CDR1 is MNHNY and CDR2 is SVGAGI in the germline V gene (reference sequence). The germline V and J ends were trimmed by 0 bases and 4 bases, with 13 bases remaining between them. CDR3 DNA: TGTGCCAGCAGTTACTCAATCAGGGGGGAATACGAGCAGTACTTC. Its translation: CASSYSIRGEYEQYF.

The rearrangement uses TRBV28 and TRBJ2-1; 15 bases are a match to TRBD2. Trimming took 4 bases from V and 7 from J; bases not matched to a gene: 8. Germline V gene lookup returns CDR1 MDHEN and CDR2 SYDVKM. This CDR3 comprises 17 residues. CDR3 nucleotides: TGTGCCAGCAGTTCAGACTCCGGGACTAGCGGGAGGAATGAGCAGTTCTTC. It codes for CASSSDSGTSGRNEQFF.

This clone has just a few counts. The chain links TRBV2 to TRBJ1-5; D unclear. This CDR3 is built from 15 residues. V lost 1 base and J lost 6, with 13 bases in between. Germline CDR1 reads SNHLY; CDR2 reads FYNNEI. CDR3 sequence (DNA): TGTGCCAGCAGTGAAGGGTCCAGGAAGGGTCAGCCCCAGCATTTT. Residues: CASSEGSRKGQPQHF.

The chain recombines TRBV27 with TRBJ2-5; D is unclear. V was cut by 6 bases and J by 5 bases, with 13 bases left in between. This CDR3 has 13 amino acids. CDR1 MNHEY and CDR2 SMNVEV come from the germline V gene (reference sequence). CDR3 DNA sequence: TGTGCCAGCAGAGACGAATTTGGGGAGACCCAGTACTTC. Translating gives CASRDEFGETQYF.

The chain carries TRBV7-9 and TRBJ2-5, with TRBD2 matching 10 bases. Germline-derived CDR1 and CDR2 are SEHNR and FQNEAQ (reference sequence). The V segment lost 5 bases and the J segment 5 bases; nucleotides outside the gene matches: 11. The CDR3 spans 16 residues. In DNA form, the CDR3 reads TGTGCCAGCAGCCGCCCCCTGAGCGGGAGGGGCGAGACCCAGTACTTC. This sequence encodes CASSRPLSGRGETQYF.

The chain carries TRBV30 and TRBJ2-2; D is tentatively TRBD1 or TRBD2 (5 bases each). Trimming shortened V by 1 base and J by 6 bases, and 12 bases separated the two germline ends. The germline V gene encodes CDR1 GTSNPN and CDR2 SVGIG (reference sequence). The CDR3 has 14 amino acids. CDR3 region: CAWSADLGAGELFF. Written as DNA, the CDR3 is TGTGCCTGGAGTGCAGACCTGGGGGCCGGGGAGCTGTTTTTT.

This clone was seen only once. J is TRBJ1-4 and V is TRBV28; no clear D gene. Trimming pared 5 bases from V and 7 bases from J, leaving 14 bases between. Germline V gene sequence: CDR1 MDHEN, CDR2 SYDVKM. The CDR3 is 14 residues long. The CDR3 coding sequence is TGTGCCAGCAGTCCACAGAGTCTCGTTGAAAAACTGTTTTTT. Its protein is CASSPQSLVEKLFF.

The genes are TRBV10-2 and TRBJ2-7, with 12 bases lining up with TRBD2. This CDR3 is 15 amino acids long. The V segment lost 8 bases and the J segment 3 bases; nucleotides outside the gene matches: 8. CDR1 WSHSY and CDR2 SAAADI come from the germline V gene. The CDR3 coding sequence is TGCGCCAGCCGCCGGACTAGCGGGATATTCTACGAGCAGTACTTC. It yields the protein CASRRTSGIFYEQYF.

This clone was recorded only once. This chain uses TRBV5-8 with TRBJ2-5; D is perhaps TRBD2 (5 bases). CDR3 length: 14 amino acids. Per germline, CDR1 SGHTS and CDR2 YDEGEE. With 4 bases removed from V and 4 bases from J, the gap between germline ends came to 14 bases. The CDR3 region has the DNA TGTGCCAGCAGCCGCGGGCAATCGGGAGAGACCCAGTACTTC. Protein sequence: CASSRGQSGETQYF.

The rearrangement links TRBV11-2 to TRBJ2-1; 8 bases are shared with TRBD1. V trimming: 5 bases; J trimming: 1 base; junction bases outside the gene matches: 4. This CDR3 has 15 amino acids. Germline-derived CDR1 and CDR2 are SGHAT and FQNNGV. CDR3 sequence: CASSGGQASYNEQFF. The CDR3, as DNA: TGTGCCAGCAGCGGGGGACAGGCATCCTACAATGAGCAGTTCTTC.

This clone has just a few counts. The chain is built from TRBV28 and TRBJ1-5; 7 bases are a match to TRBD1. Germline V lookup: CDR1 MDHEN, CDR2 SYDVKM. With 5 bases clipped from V and 6 bases from J, the junction kept 10 bases outside the gene matches. The CDR3 has 15 residues. The CDR3 sequence: CASSEVRGGSQPQHF. The CDR3 DNA follows: TGTGCCAGCAGTGAGGTCAGGGGGGGAAGTCAGCCCCAGCATTTT.

This clone was found once. The chain uses TRBV6-4 and TRBJ1-1; weak D call: TRBD1 (6 bases). Germline lookup yields CDR1 MRHNA and CDR2 SNTAGT. The CDR3 covers 14 residues. V lost 5 bases to trimming and J lost 0 bases, with 10 bases between them. The DNA for the CDR3 is TGTGCCAGCAGTAAGGACAGCCTGAACACTGAAGCTTTCTTT. It encodes CASSKDSLNTEAFF.

This clone was found a few times. V and J are TRBV7-2 and TRBJ2-7; D may be TRBD2 (5 bases). Trimming removed 0 bases at V and 3 bases at J, with 12 bases between. The CDR3 runs 15 residues. Germline V lookup: CDR1 SGHTA, CDR2 FQGNSA. Here the CDR3 DNA reads TGTGCCAGCAGCTTAGCATCCGGGGAACTCTACGAGCAGTACTTC. Its protein product is CASSLASGELYEQYF.

The rearrangement links TRBV9 to TRBJ2-5, with a weak D call TRBD1 (6 bases). Germline assignment: CDR1 SGDLS and CDR2 YYNGEE. The length of the CDR3 is 14 residues. The germline V and J ends were trimmed by 4 bases and 6 bases, with 16 bases remaining between them. Written as DNA, the CDR3 is TGTGCCAGCAGCCCCCTAGGGGGTTATAAGACCCAGTACTTC. Protein sequence: CASSPLGGYKTQYF. Using reference TRBV9 and TRBJ2-5 for the parts outside the CDR3, the full variable domain is DSGVTQTPKHLITATGQRVTLRCSPRSGDLSVYWYQQSLDQGLQFLIQYYNGEERAKGNILERFSAQQFPDLHSELNLSSLELGDSALYFCASSPLGGYKTQYFGPGTRLLVL.

As concerns this clone: Distinct nucleotide sequences in the sample also encode this CDR3. The V and J genes are TRBV5-1 and TRBJ2-5, with 8 bases lining up with TRBD1. V gave up 4 bases and J gave up 2 bases; unmatched junction bases: 7. This CDR3 comprises 15 residues. From germline, CDR1 is SGHRS and CDR2 YFSETQ. CDR3 residues: CASSLQGGYQETQYF. CDR3 nucleotides: TGCGCCAGCAGCCTACAGGGGGGATATCAAGAGACCCAGTACTTC. Supplemented by reference TRBV5-1 and TRBJ2-5, the full variable domain reads KAGVTQTPRYLIKTRGQQVTLSCSPISGHRSVSWYQQTPGQGLQFLFEYFSETQRNKGNFPGRFSGRQFSNSRSEMNVSTLELGDSALYLCASSLQGGYQETQYFGPGTRLLVL.

This clone turned up a few times. J is TRBJ2-3 and V is TRBV25-1; 9 nucleotides align to TRBD2. Germline V CDR1 and CDR2: MGHDK, SYGVNS. This CDR3 contains 16 residues. V lost 4 bases to trimming and J lost 6 bases; unmatched junction nucleotides: 11. This CDR3 is CASSGRSGSGLDTQYF. Written as DNA, the CDR3 is TGTGCCAGCAGTGGGCGTAGCGGGAGCGGCTTGGATACGCAGTATTTT. The full variable domain, rest sourced from reference TRBV25-1 and TRBJ2-3, is EADIYQTPRYLVIGTGKKITLECSQTMGHDKMYWYQQDPGMELHLIHYSYGVNSTEKGDLSSESTVSRIRTEHFPLTLESARPSHTSQYLCASSGRSGSGLDTQYFGPGTRLTVL.

Only a few counts were recorded for this clone. Being one base from a much bigger clone, this may be a read error. Distinct nucleotide sequences in the sample also encode this CDR3. V and J are TRBV5-1 and TRBJ1-5; no definite D call. Germline V gives CDR1 SGHRS, CDR2 YFSETQ. The ends were cut back, 4 bases at V and 0 bases at J, with 5 bases in the middle. This CDR3 has 13 amino acids. The CDR3: CASSQDSNQPQHF. CDR3 DNA: TGCGCCAGCAGCCAAGATAGCAATCAGCCCCAGCATTTT.

The V and J genes are TRBV5-5 and TRBJ2-7; possible D gene TRBD1, 5 bases. Trimming shortened V by 4 bases and J by 3 bases, and 14 bases separated the two germline ends. Germline CDR1 SGHKS, CDR2 YYEKEE (reference sequence). This CDR3 region has 14 residues. The CDR3: CASSQGYQGYEQYF. In DNA, the CDR3 is TGTGCCAGCAGCCAGGGCTACCAGGGCTACGAGCAGTACTTC.

The CDR3 DNA reads as TGTGCCAGCAGTCCCCTAGGGATGCGGGGGAACACTGAAGCTTTCTTT. Protein product: CASSPLGMRGNTEAFF. The chain is built from TRBV25-1 and TRBJ1-1, with D hard to call. Trimming stripped 5 bases from V and 1 base from J, with 17 bases between. CDR3 size: 16 residues. Germline CDR1 reads MGHDK; CDR2 reads SYGVNS.

Turning to this clone: Given a much more abundant clone one base away, this may be a read error. The identical CDR3 is also encoded by other nucleotide sequences in the sample. V is TRBV29-1 and J is TRBJ1-2, with D unresolved. The CDR3 has 10 residues. V was cut by 2 bases and J by 5 bases, with 3 bases left in between. Per the germline V gene, CDR1 is SQVTM and CDR2 is ANQGSEA. Here the CDR3 DNA reads TGCAGCGTTGAACTATATGGCTACACCTTC. Translating it yields CSVELYGYTF.